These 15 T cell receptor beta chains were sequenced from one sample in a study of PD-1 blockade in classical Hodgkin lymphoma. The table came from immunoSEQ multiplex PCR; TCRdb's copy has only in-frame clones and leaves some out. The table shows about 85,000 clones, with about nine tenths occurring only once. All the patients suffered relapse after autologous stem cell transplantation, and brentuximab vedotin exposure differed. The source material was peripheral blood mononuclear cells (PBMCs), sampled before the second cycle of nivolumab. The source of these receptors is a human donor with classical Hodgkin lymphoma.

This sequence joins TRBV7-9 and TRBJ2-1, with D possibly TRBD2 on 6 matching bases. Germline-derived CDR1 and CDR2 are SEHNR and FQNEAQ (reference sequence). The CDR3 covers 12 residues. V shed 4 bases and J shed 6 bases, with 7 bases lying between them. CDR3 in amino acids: CASSSGSNEQFF. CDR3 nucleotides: TGTGCCAGCAGCTCCGGGAGCAATGAGCAGTTCTTC.

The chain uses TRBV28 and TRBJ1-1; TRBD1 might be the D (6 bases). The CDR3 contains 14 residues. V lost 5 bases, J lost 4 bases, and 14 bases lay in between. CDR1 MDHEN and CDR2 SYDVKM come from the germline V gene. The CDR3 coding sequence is TGTGCCAGCAGTCCCCCCGGGGGCGGCACTGAAGCTTTCTTT. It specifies CASSPPGGGTEAFF.

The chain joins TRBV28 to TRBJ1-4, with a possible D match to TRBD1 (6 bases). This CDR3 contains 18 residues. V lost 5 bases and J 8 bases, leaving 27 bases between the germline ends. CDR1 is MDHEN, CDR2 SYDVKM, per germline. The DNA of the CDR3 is TGTGCCAGCAGTCTGAAGCCGGGACAAAACGTCTGGCGGGAAAAACTGTTTTTT. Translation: CASSLKPGQNVWREKLFF.

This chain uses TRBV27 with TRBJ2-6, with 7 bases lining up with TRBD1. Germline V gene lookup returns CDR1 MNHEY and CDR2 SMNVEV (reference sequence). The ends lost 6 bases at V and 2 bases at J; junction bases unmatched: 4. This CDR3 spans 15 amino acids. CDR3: CASRKGAAGANVLTF. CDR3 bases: TGTGCCAGCAGAAAGGGGGCGGCTGGGGCCAACGTCCTGACTTTC.

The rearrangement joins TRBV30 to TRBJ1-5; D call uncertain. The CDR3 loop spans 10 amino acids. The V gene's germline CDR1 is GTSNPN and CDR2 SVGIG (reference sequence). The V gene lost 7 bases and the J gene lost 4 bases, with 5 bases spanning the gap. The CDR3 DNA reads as TGTGCCTCCCCAAATCAGCCCCAGCATTTT. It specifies CASPNQPQHF.

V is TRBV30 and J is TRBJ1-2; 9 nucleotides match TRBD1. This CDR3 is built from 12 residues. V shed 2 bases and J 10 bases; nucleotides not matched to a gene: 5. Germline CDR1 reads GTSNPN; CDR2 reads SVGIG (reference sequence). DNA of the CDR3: TGTGCCTGGAGTAGGACAGGGGTGATCTACACCTTC. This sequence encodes CAWSRTGVIYTF. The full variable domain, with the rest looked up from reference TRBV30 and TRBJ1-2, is SQTIHQWPATLVQPVGSPLSLECTVEGTSNPNLYWYRQAAGRGLQLLFYSVGIGQISSEVPQNLSASRPQDRQFILSSKKLLLSDSGFYLCAWSRTGVIYTFGSGTRLTVV.

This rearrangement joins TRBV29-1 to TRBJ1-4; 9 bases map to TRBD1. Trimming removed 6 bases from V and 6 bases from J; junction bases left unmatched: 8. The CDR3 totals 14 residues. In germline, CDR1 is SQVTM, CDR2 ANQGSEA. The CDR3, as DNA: TGCAGCGTGCGACCGGGACAGGGAGATGAAAAACTGTTTTTT. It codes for CSVRPGQGDEKLFF.

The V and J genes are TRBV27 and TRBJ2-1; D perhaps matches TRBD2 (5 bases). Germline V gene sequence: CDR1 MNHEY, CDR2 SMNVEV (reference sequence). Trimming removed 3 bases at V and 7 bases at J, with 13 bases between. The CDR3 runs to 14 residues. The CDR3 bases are TGTGCCAGCAGTTTGAGGCGGGCAGAGAATGAGCAGTTCTTC. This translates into CASSLRRAENEQFF.

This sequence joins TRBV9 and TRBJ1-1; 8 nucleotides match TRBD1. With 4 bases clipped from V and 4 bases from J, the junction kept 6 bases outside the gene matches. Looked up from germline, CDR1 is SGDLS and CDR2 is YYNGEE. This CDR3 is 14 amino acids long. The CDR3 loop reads CASSTSTGGTEAFF. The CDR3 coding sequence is TGTGCCAGCAGCACATCTACAGGGGGCACTGAAGCTTTCTTT.

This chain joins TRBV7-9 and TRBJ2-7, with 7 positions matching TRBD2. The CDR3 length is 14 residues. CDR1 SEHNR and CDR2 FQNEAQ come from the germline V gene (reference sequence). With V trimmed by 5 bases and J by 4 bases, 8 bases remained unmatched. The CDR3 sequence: CASSPGLVEYEQYF. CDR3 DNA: TGTGCCAGCAGCCCCGGACTAGTCGAGTACGAGCAGTACTTC.

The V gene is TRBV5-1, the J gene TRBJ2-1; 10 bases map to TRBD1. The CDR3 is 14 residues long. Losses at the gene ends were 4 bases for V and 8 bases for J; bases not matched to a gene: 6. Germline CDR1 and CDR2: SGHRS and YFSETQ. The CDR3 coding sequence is TGCGCCAGCAGCCGGGACAGGGGAGTCCATGAGCAGTTCTTC. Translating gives CASSRDRGVHEQFF.

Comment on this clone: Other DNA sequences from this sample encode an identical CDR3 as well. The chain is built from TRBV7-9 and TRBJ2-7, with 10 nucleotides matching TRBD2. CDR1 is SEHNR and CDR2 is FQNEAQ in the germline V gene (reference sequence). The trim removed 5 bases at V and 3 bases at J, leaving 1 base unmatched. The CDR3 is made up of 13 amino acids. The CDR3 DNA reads TGTGCCAGCAGCCCTAGCGGGAGCTACGAGCAGTACTTC. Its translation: CASSPSGSYEQYF.

The CDR3 here is CASSYSKFREDYTF. CDR3 in DNA: TGTGCCAGCAGTTACTCGAAGTTCCGGGAAGACTACACCTTC. This sequence joins TRBV6-6 and TRBJ1-2; D not resolved. The CDR3 totals 14 residues. From germline, CDR1 is MNHNY and CDR2 SVGAGI (reference sequence). Deletions cut 0 bases from V and 10 bases from J, with 15 bases between.

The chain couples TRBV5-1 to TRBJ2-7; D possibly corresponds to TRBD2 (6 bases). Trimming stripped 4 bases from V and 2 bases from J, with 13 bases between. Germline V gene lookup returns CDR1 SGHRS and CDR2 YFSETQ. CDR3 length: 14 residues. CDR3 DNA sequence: TGCGCCAGCAGCCTGGAGGGTGGGGCCTACGAGCAGTACTTC. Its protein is CASSLEGGAYEQYF.

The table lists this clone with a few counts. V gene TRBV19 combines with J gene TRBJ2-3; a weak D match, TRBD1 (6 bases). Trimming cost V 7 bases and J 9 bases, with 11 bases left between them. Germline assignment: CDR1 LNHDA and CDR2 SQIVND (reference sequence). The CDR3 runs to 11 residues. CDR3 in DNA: TGTGCCAGTACGTCGACAGGCACGCAGTATTTT. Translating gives CASTSTGTQYF.